Following are 31 T cell receptor beta chains from one sample sequenced in a study of breast tumors, draining lymph nodes, adjacent tissues. TCRdb itself ran the multiplex PCR reads through MiXCR, one entry per CDR3 protein. The sample holds 15,000 or so distinct CDR3 sequences, approximately 45% seen once. Sequences were obtained from tumor-adjacent breast tissue. The source is a female donor with breast cancer. Some clones in this sample may be carry-over from other donors' samples.

This clonotype was observed many times. The CDR3 is CASSGSQTYNEQFF. The CDR3 bases are TGTGCCAGTTCAGGGAGCCAGACTTACAATGAGCAGTTCTTC. The V and J genes are TRBV12-3 or TRBV12-4 and TRBJ2-1, with D perhaps assigned TRBD1 or TRBD2 (5 bases each). The CDR3 is made up of 14 amino acids. V gave up 9 bases and J gave up 4 bases, with 16 bases separating them.

The rearrangement uses TRBV7-2 and TRBJ1-2; D not resolved. Trimming took off 5 bases at V and 4 bases at J, with 14 bases between the two ends. The CDR3 sequence is 14 residues long. From germline, CDR1 is SGHTA and CDR2 FQGNSA. The CDR3 bases are TGTGCCAGCAGCGGCCGTCAAGGGCGCTATGGCTACACCTTC. This sequence encodes CASSGRQGRYGYTF.

This clonotype was seen ten or more times. The chain carries TRBV10-3 and TRBJ2-2; 15 bases map to TRBD2. The CDR3 has 16 residues. Germline CDR1 and CDR2: ENHRY and SYGVKD. V trimming: 6 bases; J trimming: 7 bases; junction bases outside the gene matches: 6. The CDR3 reads CAISGLAGGPVGELFF. The CDR3 DNA is TGTGCCATCAGCGGACTAGCGGGAGGGCCTGTCGGGGAGCTGTTTTTT.

On this clonotype itself: Just one base apart from a much larger clone, this may be a read error. J is TRBJ1-1 and V is TRBV20-1, with D unclear. The germline V gene has CDR1 DFQATT and CDR2 SNEGSKA (reference sequence). The CDR3 spans 11 residues. The CDR3 coding sequence is TGCAGTGCCCTTCCTCGGCGTGAAGCTTCCTTT. It yields the protein CSALPRREASF.

The rearrangement uses TRBV6-1 and TRBJ2-7; either TRBD1 or TRBD2 may supply D (5 bases each). CDR1 and CDR2 from the germline V gene are MNHNS and SASEGT. Trimming pared 5 bases from V and 4 bases from J, leaving 9 bases between. CDR3 length: 12 amino acids. The CDR3 bases are TGTGCCAGCAGTCGAGGGGATTACGAGCAGTACTTC. As protein: CASSRGDYEQYF.

Ten or more counts support this clonotype. The chain uses TRBV3-1 and TRBJ2-1; unclear D gene. Trimming removed 6 bases from V and 1 base from J, with 13 bases in between. The CDR3 covers 15 residues. The germline CDR1 and CDR2 sequences are LGHDT and YNNKEL (reference sequence). In DNA, the CDR3 is TGTGCCAGCAGTCCTAAGGCAGTTTCCTACAATGAGCAGTTCTTC. Translating it yields CASSPKAVSYNEQFF.

This clonotype was found many times. The V and J genes are TRBV5-1 and TRBJ2-2, with D hard to call. Germline loops: CDR1 SGHRS, CDR2 YFSETQ. The CDR3 is made up of 12 amino acids. V was cut by 4 bases and J by 6 bases, with 7 bases left in between. CDR3 residues: CASSPYAGELFF. The CDR3 DNA is TGCGCCAGCAGCCCCTATGCCGGGGAGCTGTTTTTT.

This clonotype was detected many times. The chain combines TRBV7-8 with TRBJ2-3, with no clear D. With 11 bases removed from V and 2 bases from J, the gap between germline ends came to 14 bases. Germline lookup yields CDR1 SGHVS and CDR2 FQNEAQ. The CDR3 loop spans 13 amino acids. CDR3 nucleotides: TGTGCCGCCCAGACCGAGGTCACAGATACGCAGTATTTT. Its translation is CAAQTEVTDTQYF. Based on the CDR3 plus reference TRBV7-8 and TRBJ2-3, the full variable domain is GAGVSQSPRYKVAKRGQDVALRCDPISGHVSLFWYQQALGQGPEFLTYFQNEAQLDKSGLPSDRFFAERPEGSVSTLKIQRTQQEDSAVYLCAAQTEVTDTQYFGPGTRLTVL.

Many counts were recorded for this clonotype. The chain couples TRBV2 to TRBJ2-7, with unresolved D. V was cut by 9 bases and J by 1 base, with 1 base left in between. The CDR3 contains 9 residues. CDR1 and CDR2 (germline): SNHLY, FYNNEI. The CDR3 loop reads CARSYEQYV. The CDR3 DNA reads as TGTGCCAGGTCCTACGAGCAGTACGTC.

This clonotype has just a few counts. The V and J genes are TRBV25-1 and TRBJ2-1; 10 bases fit TRBD1. CDR1 MGHDK and CDR2 SYGVNS come from the germline V gene. This CDR3 contains 17 residues. The V segment lost 3 bases and the J segment 4 bases; nucleotides outside the gene matches: 9. Here the CDR3 DNA reads TGTGCCAGCAGTGACCTGGGACAGGGGCGATCTTACAATGAGCAGTTCTTC. This translates into CASSDLGQGRSYNEQFF. The entire variable domain, with the rest obtained from reference TRBV25-1 and TRBJ2-1, is as follows: EADIYQTPRYLVIGTGKKITLECSQTMGHDKMYWYQQDPGMELHLIHYSYGVNSTEKGDLSSESTVSRIRTEHFPLTLESARPSHTSQYLCASSDLGQGRSYNEQFFGPGTRLTVL.

In the case of this clonotype: This is likely a read error, given that the CDR3 carries no conserved phenylalanine or tryptophan at its end. The genes are TRBV2 and TRBJ2-7; D not certain. Trimming left V 7 bases short and J 9 bases short, with 19 bases between. The CDR3 contains 13 residues. CDR1 and CDR2 from the germline V gene are SNHLY and FYNNEI. The CDR3 loop reads CASTEELARWQYL. In DNA, the CDR3 is TGTGCCAGCACCGAGGAACTCGCAAGGTGGCAGTACCTC.

At least ten counts were recorded for this clonotype. The chain recombines TRBV19 with TRBJ1-2; the D gene is possibly TRBD1 (5 bases). This CDR3 has 13 residues. Between the trimmed V and J ends, which lost 5 bases and 2 bases, there was a span of 9 bases. CDR1 is LNHDA, CDR2 SQIVND, per germline (reference sequence). For the CDR3, the DNA is TGTGCCAGTAGTGGCAGGGTCAACTATGGCTACACCTTC. As protein: CASSGRVNYGYTF. The full variable domain, rest sourced from reference TRBV19 and TRBJ1-2, is DGGITQSPKYLFRKEGQNVTLSCEQNLNHDAMYWYRQDPGQGLRLIYYSQIVNDFQKGDIAEGYSVSREKKESFPLTVTSAQKNPTAFYLCASSGRVNYGYTFGSGTRLTVV.

This clonotype has a single count. Since the CDR3 does not end with the conserved phenylalanine or tryptophan, this likely comes from a read error. Because the CDR3's place on the DNA is in doubt, the DNA is left out and the CDR3 is given as listed by TCRdb. This chain uses TRBV6-2 or TRBV6-3 with TRBJ2-5; the D segment call TRBD1 is taken from the table without a DNA check. Germline assignment: CDR1 MNHEY and CDR2 SVGEGT. Both ends counted, the CDR3 spans 17 residues. CDR3 loop: CASADGGRENYGYTFGS.

This clonotype was counted ten times or more. A much larger clone differs by one base, so this may be a read error. The rearrangement uses TRBV11-3 and TRBJ2-7; TRBD1 matches at 7 bases. CDR3 length: 13 residues. Germline CDR1 reads SGHNT; CDR2 reads YENEEA. V lost 5 bases, J lost 6 bases, and 7 bases stayed unmatched. The CDR3 protein is CASSTGTVSEQYF. CDR3 coding DNA: TGTGCCAGCAGCACGGGGACAGTCTCCGAGCAGTACTTC.

This chain uses TRBV10-3 with TRBJ1-1; 8 bases match TRBD1. The germline CDR1 and CDR2 sequences are ENHRY and SYGVKD. Unmatched junction bases numbered 9, after V lost 5 bases and J lost 1 base. The CDR3 consists of 16 residues. In DNA, the CDR3 is TGTGCCATCAGTTATACTGACAGGGGACCGAACACTGAAGCTTTCTTT. Translation gives CAISYTDRGPNTEAFF.

Ten or more counts support this clonotype. This chain links TRBV6-2 or TRBV6-3 with TRBJ2-5, with no clear D. The CDR3 is made up of 11 amino acids. V lost 7 bases, J lost 8 bases, and 11 bases lay in between. Looked up from germline, CDR1 is MNHEY and CDR2 is SVGEGT. The CDR3 DNA follows: TGTGCCAGCAACCCAATAGGAACCCAGTACTTC. Residues: CASNPIGTQYF.

This clonotype was recorded many times. The chain combines TRBV7-7 with TRBJ2-1, with TRBD2 matching over 15 bases. The CDR3 is 21 residues long. The germline CDR1 and CDR2 sequences are SSHAT and FNYEAQ (reference sequence). The J segment lost 7 bases and the V segment lost 6 bases, leaving 22 bases of the junction unmatched. The chain's CDR3 is CASRILTRGIRTSGRGNEQFF. The CDR3, as DNA: TGTGCCAGCAGGATTCTCACTAGGGGGATCCGGACTAGCGGGAGGGGAAATGAGCAGTTCTTC.

J is TRBJ1-6 and V is TRBV12-5; no clear D. This CDR3 comprises 14 residues. The V gene lost 1 base and the J gene lost 7 bases, with 8 bases spanning the gap. The germline V gene encodes CDR1 LGHNT and CDR2 FRNRAP. The CDR3 reads CASGLGTVNSPLHF. For the CDR3, the DNA is TGTGCTAGTGGTTTGGGGACGGTAAATTCACCCCTCCACTTT.

The V gene is TRBV6-4, the J gene TRBJ2-1, with D perhaps TRBD1 or TRBD2 (6 bases each). Per the germline V gene, CDR1 is MRHNA and CDR2 is SNTAGT. V was clipped by 0 bases and J by 0 bases, with 12 bases between them. This CDR3 has 17 amino acids. CDR3 in amino acids: CASSDSGGWSSYNEQFF. The CDR3 bases are TGTGCCAGCAGTGACTCGGGGGGCTGGAGCTCCTACAATGAGCAGTTCTTC.

This chain's CDR3 is CASSETVNTEAFF. The CDR3 nucleotides read TGTGCCAGCAGCGAGACAGTGAACACTGAAGCTTTCTTT. The chain uses TRBV7-3 and TRBJ1-1; tentative D call: TRBD1 (5 bases). The CDR3 sequence is 13 residues long. The V end lost 5 bases, the J end lost 0 bases, and 7 bases lay between the germline ends. Germline lookup yields CDR1 SGHTA and CDR2 FQGTGA.

This sequence joins TRBV20-1 and TRBJ1-3; D is unclear. From germline, CDR1 is DFQATT and CDR2 SNEGSKA (reference sequence). CDR3 length equals 15 residues. Trimming cost V 6 bases and J 0 bases, with 15 bases left between them. CDR3 amino acids: CSAQGRLDSGNTIYF. DNA of the CDR3: TGCAGTGCCCAAGGACGGCTTGACTCTGGAAACACCATATATTTT.

This clonotype was observed at least ten times. Just one base apart from a much larger clone, this may be a read error. The chain employs TRBV20-1 and TRBJ1-2; 8 positions agree with TRBD1. Per germline, CDR1 DFQATT and CDR2 SNEGSKA (reference sequence). There are 12 residues in the CDR3. In nucleotides, the CDR3 is TGCAGTGCTAGACAGGGGGCTTATGGCTCCACCTTC. It codes for CSARQGAYGSTF.

V usage is TRBV20-1 and J usage is TRBJ2-1; 14 positions agree with TRBD2. The CDR3 consists of 15 residues. Losses at the gene ends were 4 bases for V and 6 bases for J; bases not matched to a gene: 5. Germline CDR1 and CDR2: DFQATT and SNEGSKA (reference sequence). The DNA of the CDR3 is TGCAGTGCTATGTGGACTAGCGGGAGGCCCAATGAGCAGTTCTTC. Protein sequence: CSAMWTSGRPNEQFF.

In its sample, this clonotype was seen many times. The chain has TRBV6-5 and TRBJ2-2, with TRBD2 identical over 10 bases. Trimming at V came to 6 bases and at J to 6 bases, leaving 10 bases not matched to a gene. Germline V gene lookup returns CDR1 MNHEY and CDR2 SVGAGI. The CDR3 is made up of 16 amino acids. The CDR3 loop reads CASSQIAGGIAGELFF. The CDR3 coding sequence is TGTGCCAGCAGCCAGATAGCGGGAGGAATCGCCGGGGAGCTGTTTTTT.

In its sample, this clonotype was seen many times. This chain uses TRBV19 with TRBJ1-6, with D perhaps matching TRBD1 (5 bases). This CDR3 is built from 17 residues. V was shortened by 3 bases and J by 3 bases, with 15 bases between the two germline ends. Germline V gene lookup returns CDR1 LNHDA and CDR2 SQIVND (reference sequence). CDR3 region: CASSMTWKGLYNSPLHF. In DNA, the CDR3 is TGTGCCAGTAGTATGACGTGGAAGGGGCTCTATAATTCACCCCTCCACTTT.

V usage is TRBV9 and J usage is TRBJ2-3, with TRBD1 matching over 10 bases. CDR1 and CDR2 (germline): SGDLS, YYNGEE. The CDR3 sequence is 14 residues long. The V segment lost 4 bases and the J segment 6 bases; nucleotides outside the gene matches: 5. CDR3 amino acids: CASSTTGGLDTQYF. In DNA, the CDR3 is TGTGCCAGCAGCACGACAGGGGGCCTTGATACGCAGTATTTT.

This chain connects TRBV14 to TRBJ1-2; D uncertain. Per the germline V gene, CDR1 is SGHDN and CDR2 is FVKESK. With 1 base removed from V and 0 bases from J, the gap between germline ends came to 6 bases. The length of the CDR3 is 14 residues. Written as DNA, the CDR3 is TGTGCCAGCAGCCAAGGCCAGACTAACTATGGCTACACCTTC. This encodes CASSQGQTNYGYTF.

The chain combines TRBV5-1 with TRBJ2-1, with TRBD2 matching over 9 bases. Germline V gene lookup returns CDR1 SGHRS and CDR2 YFSETQ. The CDR3 contains 15 residues. V was clipped by 4 bases and J by 9 bases; unmatched bases: 11. The CDR3 coding sequence is TGCGCCAGCAGCGGGGGGCCCGGTAGCGGGAGTGAGCAGTTCTTC. Translating gives CASSGGPGSGSEQFF.

The chain links TRBV20-1 to TRBJ2-1, with D uncertain. This CDR3 is built from 14 residues. The germline V gene encodes CDR1 DFQATT and CDR2 SNEGSKA (reference sequence). The V end lost 6 bases, the J end lost 9 bases, and 21 bases lay between the germline ends. Here the CDR3 reads CSATSNSIIAEQFF. As DNA, the CDR3 is TGCAGTGCAACGAGCAACAGTATAATCGCTGAGCAGTTCTTC.

This clonotype was detected once. This chain uses TRBV29-1 with TRBJ2-7, with TRBD2 matching 7 bases. Germline CDR1 SQVTM, CDR2 ANQGSEA. The length of the CDR3 is 11 residues. The V segment lost 6 bases and the J segment 3 bases; nucleotides outside the gene matches: 2. In nucleotides, the CDR3 is TGCAGCGTAAGGACTAGCTACGAGCAGTACTTC. It specifies CSVRTSYEQYF.

A remark on this clonotype: Possible read error: a much larger clone is one base away. The rearrangement uses TRBV5-4 and TRBJ2-2; unclear D gene. The CDR3 extends over 16 amino acids. The V end lost 2 bases, the J end lost 3 bases, and 14 bases lay between the germline ends. In germline, CDR1 is SGHNT, CDR2 YYREEE (reference sequence). DNA for the CDR3: TGTGCCAGCAGCTTAGGTGGGTCCGCGGACACCGGGGAGCTGTTTTTT. Its protein is CASSLGGSADTGELFF. Based on the CDR3 plus reference TRBV5-4 and TRBJ2-2, the full variable domain is ETGVTQSPTHLIKTRGQQVTLRCSSQSGHNTVSWYQQALGQGPQFIFQYYREEENGRGNFPPRFSGLQFPNYSSELNVNALELDDSALYLCASSLGGSADTGELFFGEGSRLTVL.